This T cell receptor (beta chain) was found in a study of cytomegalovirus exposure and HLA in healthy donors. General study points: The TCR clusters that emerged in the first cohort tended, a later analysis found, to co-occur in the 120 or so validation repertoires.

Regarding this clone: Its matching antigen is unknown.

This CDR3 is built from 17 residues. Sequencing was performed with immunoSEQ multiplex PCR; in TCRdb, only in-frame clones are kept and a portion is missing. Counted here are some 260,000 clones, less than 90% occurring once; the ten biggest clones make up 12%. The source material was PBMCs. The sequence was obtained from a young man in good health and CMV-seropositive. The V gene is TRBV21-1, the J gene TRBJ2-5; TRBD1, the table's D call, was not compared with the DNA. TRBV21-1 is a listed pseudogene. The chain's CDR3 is CASSKAGRQLGKETQYF. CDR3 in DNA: TGTGCCAGCAGCAAAGCAGGCCGGCAGTTGGGCAAAGAGACCCAGTACTTC.